This T cell receptor (beta chain) comes out of a study of blood T cells in healthy people across ages. PBMCs were isolated at a quantity of at least 7 million per sample. Trimming took off 6 bases at V and 2 bases at J, with 15 bases between the two ends. The germline V gene encodes CDR1 MNHEY and CDR2 SVGAGI. The CDR3 spans 15 residues. Study conclusions and caveats: Long-lived donors exceeded aged donors in naive CD4+ cells and diversity.

The authors ran a second PCR of roughly 7 to 11 cycles using a sample-barcoded 5' primer and a J-beta primer mix. Unique molecular identifiers of 12 random nucleotides labeled each cDNA. Samples each returned at least 3 million CDR3-containing paired-end reads. TCRdb fed the 5' RACE reads into MiXCR, producing one record per CDR3 protein. The data contain about 1 million distinct CDR3 sequences, under 45% of them seen just once; the ten biggest clones take up around 18%. Worth noting for this clonotype: Its antigen is currently unknown.

The sample taken for sequencing was blood. The source is a woman aged 55-70 years in good health. J is TRBJ2-3 and V is TRBV6-5; D remains ambiguous. CDR3 sequence (DNA): TGTGCCAGCAGACCTTCCTTCGGAAACACAGATACGCAGTATTTT. This sequence encodes CASRPSFGNTDTQYF.